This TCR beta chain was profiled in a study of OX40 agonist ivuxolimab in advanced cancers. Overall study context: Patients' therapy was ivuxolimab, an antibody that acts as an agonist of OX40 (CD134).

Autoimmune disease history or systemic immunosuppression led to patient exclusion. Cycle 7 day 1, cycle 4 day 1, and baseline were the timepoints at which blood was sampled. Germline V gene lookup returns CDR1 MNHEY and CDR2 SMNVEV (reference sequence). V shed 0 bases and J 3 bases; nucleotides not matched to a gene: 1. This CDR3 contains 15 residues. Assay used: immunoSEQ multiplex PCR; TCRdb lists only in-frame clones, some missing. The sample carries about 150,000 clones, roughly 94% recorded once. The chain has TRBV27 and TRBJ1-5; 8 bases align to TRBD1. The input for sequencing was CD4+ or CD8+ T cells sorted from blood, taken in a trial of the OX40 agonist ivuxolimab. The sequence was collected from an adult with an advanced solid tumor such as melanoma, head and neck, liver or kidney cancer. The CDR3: CASSLSDRDNQPQHF. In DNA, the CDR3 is TGTGCCAGCAGTTTATCGGACAGGGACAATCAGCCCCAGCATTTT.